These 31 T cell receptor beta chains came from one sample sequenced in a study of T cell changes during pregnancy in multiple sclerosis. The method was immunoSEQ multiplex PCR; TCRdb's version includes in-frame clones alone and lacks a portion of them. The sample records 90,000 or so clones, more than 85% being singletons. This specimen consisted of peripheral blood, obtained in the first trimester of pregnancy. The origin of the receptors is a female donor in good health, enrolled as a control in a pregnancy study.

This clone was seen only a few times. The V call is TRBV13, the J call TRBJ2-7; TRBD1 agrees at 8 bases. The germline V gene encodes CDR1 PRHDT and CDR2 FYEKMQ (reference sequence). The CDR3 totals 15 residues. The junction had 7 bases not matched to a gene; V was cut back by 4 bases and J by 2 bases. The CDR3 sequence: CASSSRRTGTYEQYF. The CDR3 nucleotides read TGTGCCAGCAGCTCCCGACGGACAGGGACCTACGAGCAGTACTTC.

Only a few counts were recorded for this clone. The rearrangement links TRBV7-3 to TRBJ1-6, with D perhaps TRBD1 (6 bases). Trimming cost V 6 bases and J 6 bases, with 12 bases left between them. CDR1 is SGHTA and CDR2 is FQGTGA in the germline V gene. The CDR3 consists of 14 residues. The CDR3 DNA sequence: TGTGCCAGCAGTCGGGGACAACTTAATTCACCCCTCCACTTT. Residues: CASSRGQLNSPLHF.

The chain employs TRBV11-2 and TRBJ2-1; 10 nucleotides match TRBD2. J was trimmed by 6 bases and V by 5 bases; bases with no gene match: 19. The CDR3 spans 19 residues. Germline loops: CDR1 SGHAT, CDR2 FQNNGV. CDR3 DNA sequence: TGTGCCAGCAGCGCGACCTATAGCGGGGGGACCAGAATGTCCAATGAGCAGTTCTTC. Translation gives CASSATYSGGTRMSNEQFF.

The CDR3 DNA reads as TGTGCCAGCAGCCATCACCCACATAGCAATCAGCCCCAGCATTTT. The encoded protein is CASSHHPHSNQPQHF. The rearrangement joins TRBV4-2 to TRBJ1-5, with unresolved D. The germline V and J ends were trimmed by 3 bases and 0 bases, with 9 bases remaining between them. Germline CDR1 LGHNA, CDR2 YNFKEQ. This CDR3 has 15 residues.

This chain joins TRBV5-1 and TRBJ1-1; D not certain. V lost 1 base and J lost 1, with 5 bases in between. Germline CDR1 and CDR2: SGHRS and YFSETQ. This CDR3 comprises 13 residues. The CDR3, as DNA: TGCGCCAGCAGCTTGAGACAGAACACTGAAGCTTTCTTT. It translates to CASSLRQNTEAFF.

This chain joins TRBV28 and TRBJ2-5; D is ambiguous. V lost 2 bases to trimming and J lost 2 bases, with 6 bases between them. The CDR3 sequence is 13 residues long. CDR1 is MDHEN and CDR2 is SYDVKM in the germline V gene. CDR3 protein: CASSLIQQETQYF. CDR3 in DNA: TGTGCCAGCAGTTTAATTCAACAAGAGACCCAGTACTTC.

This sequence joins TRBV14 and TRBJ2-1; no clear D. The germline V gene has CDR1 SGHDN and CDR2 FVKESK. Trimming cost V 6 bases and J 0 bases, with 9 bases left between them. This CDR3 is 14 amino acids long. The CDR3: CASSSIRSYNEQFF. The CDR3 DNA is TGTGCCAGCAGTTCTATACGCTCCTACAATGAGCAGTTCTTC.

The V and J genes are TRBV4-3 and TRBJ2-1; 10 bases match TRBD2. CDR3 size: 16 residues. Trimming cost V 4 bases and J 7 bases; bases outside gene matches: 10. Germline CDR1 and CDR2: LGHNA and YSLEER. The CDR3 coding sequence is TGCGCCAGCAGCCGACAAGGGGGAGCGGGGGGGAATGAGCAGTTCTTC. Amino acids: CASSRQGGAGGNEQFF.

In DNA form, the CDR3 reads TGTGCCAGTAGTTGGCAGGGGAACACTGAAGCTTTCTTT. Translated, it gives CASSWQGNTEAFF. The chain joins TRBV19 to TRBJ1-1; perhaps TRBD1 as D (5 bases). The CDR3 loop spans 13 amino acids. The germline gives CDR1 LNHDA, CDR2 SQIVND (reference sequence). V was pared by 5 bases and J by 1 base, with 8 bases between.

The gene calls are TRBV4-1 and TRBJ2-7, with D possibly TRBD2 on 6 matching bases. Trimming removed 0 bases at V and 0 bases at J, with 9 bases between. Germline V gene data show CDR1 as MGHRA and CDR2 as YSYEKL. The CDR3 length is 15 residues. As DNA, the CDR3 is TGCGCCAGCAGCCAAGATCAGGGACTCTCCTACGAGCAGTACTTC. Amino acid sequence: CASSQDQGLSYEQYF.

The J gene is TRBJ2-3, the V gene TRBV4-1, with a weak D call TRBD2 (5 bases). The CDR3 length is 20 residues. Trimming shortened V by 0 bases and J by 7 bases, and 29 bases separated the two germline ends. Germline-derived CDR1 and CDR2 are MGHRA and YSYEKL. CDR3 sequence (DNA): TGCGCCAGCAGCCAAGAGAAGTCTAGCACAGATACGCAGTATGTGAATACGCAGTATTTT. This codes for CASSQEKSSTDTQYVNTQYF.

The chain carries TRBV4-1 and TRBJ1-2; TRBD1 might be the D (6 bases). V lost 2 bases and J lost 1, with 14 bases in between. CDR3 length equals 16 residues. Germline CDR1 MGHRA, CDR2 YSYEKL. The CDR3 region has the DNA TGCGCCAGCAGCCAATACGGACAGTTATTTAACTATGGCTACACCTTC. Residues: CASSQYGQLFNYGYTF.

The chain employs TRBV4-1 and TRBJ2-1, with D possibly TRBD1 on 5 matching bases. Trimming shortened V by 3 bases and J by 4 bases, and 16 bases separated the two germline ends. Per the germline V gene, CDR1 is MGHRA and CDR2 is YSYEKL. The CDR3 extends over 16 amino acids. The DNA for the CDR3 is TGCGCCAGCAGCCAGCCCCTGCGGACACCTTACAATGAGCAGTTCTTC. It specifies CASSQPLRTPYNEQFF.

The chain couples TRBV6-5 to TRBJ2-2, with TRBD1 matching over 7 bases. The CDR3 covers 16 residues. The V and J ends lost 0 bases and 3 bases, in that order; junction bases with no gene match: 4. The germline CDR1 and CDR2 sequences are MNHEY and SVGAGI. This CDR3 is CASSYSKQGYTGELFF. Written as DNA, the CDR3 is TGTGCCAGCAGTTACTCGAAACAGGGGTACACCGGGGAGCTGTTTTTT.

The rearrangement uses TRBV4-2 and TRBJ1-4; D is ambiguous. From germline, CDR1 is LGHNA and CDR2 YNFKEQ. The CDR3 consists of 12 residues. V was trimmed by 0 bases and J by 10 bases, leaving 6 bases between them. The CDR3 loop is CASSQDGRKLFF. Written as DNA, the CDR3 is TGTGCCAGCAGCCAAGATGGCCGAAAACTGTTTTTT.

The chain recombines TRBV7-9 with TRBJ2-1; perhaps TRBD2 as D (6 bases). Trimming removed 5 bases from V and 8 bases from J, with 16 bases in between. This CDR3 contains 14 residues. The germline V gene encodes CDR1 SEHNR and CDR2 FQNEAQ (reference sequence). CDR3: CASSPPAGSDEQFF. In nucleotides, the CDR3 is TGTGCCAGCAGCCCCCCGGCGGGGTCGGATGAGCAGTTCTTC.

The chain couples TRBV14 to TRBJ1-2; 8 positions match TRBD1. Germline V gene sequence: CDR1 SGHDN, CDR2 FVKESK. The V and J ends lost 1 base and 4 bases, in that order; junction bases with no gene match: 5. CDR3 length equals 15 residues. CDR3 DNA sequence: TGTGCCAGCAGCCAAGTTACAGGGGGTGCCTATGGCTACACCTTC. Encoded protein: CASSQVTGGAYGYTF.

A single count supports this clone. The genes are TRBV15 and TRBJ1-5; possibly TRBD1 for D (5 bases). V dropped 0 bases and J dropped 5 bases, with 11 bases sitting between them. CDR1 is LNHNV and CDR2 is YYDKDF in the germline V gene (reference sequence). The CDR3 covers 15 residues. DNA of the CDR3: TGTGCCACCAGCAGAGAGCGGGGCATCCATCAGCCCCAGCATTTT. Protein product: CATSRERGIHQPQHF.

This chain joins TRBV15 and TRBJ1-2; 12 bases line up with TRBD1. From germline, CDR1 is LNHNV and CDR2 YYDKDF (reference sequence). This CDR3 comprises 17 residues. The trim removed 5 bases at V and 3 bases at J, leaving 10 bases unmatched. CDR3 coding DNA: TGTGCCACCAGCCGTCCCGGGACAGGGGGCGAGGACTATGGCTACACCTTC. Protein: CATSRPGTGGEDYGYTF.

The V call is TRBV18, the J call TRBJ2-5; the match to TRBD1 covers 9 bases. Germline V gene lookup returns CDR1 KGHSH and CDR2 LQKENI. The CDR3 contains 19 residues. Unmatched junction bases numbered 14, after V lost 1 base and J lost 2 bases. Here the CDR3 reads CASSPRGTGTARGQETQYF. The CDR3 DNA is TGTGCCAGCTCACCACGAGGGACAGGGACCGCGAGGGGGCAAGAGACCCAGTACTTC.

The chain combines TRBV20-1 with TRBJ1-3; unclear D gene. CDR1 is DFQATT, CDR2 SNEGSKA, per germline (reference sequence). The CDR3 is 11 amino acids. V lost 5 bases, J lost 1 base, and 3 bases lay in between. CDR3 sequence (DNA): TGCAGTGCTTCATCTGGAAACACCATATATTTT. It encodes CSASSGNTIYF.

V is TRBV4-2 and J is TRBJ2-2; D is possibly TRBD2 (6 bases). The germline CDR1 and CDR2 sequences are LGHNA and YNFKEQ. The V end was cut by 0 bases, the J end by 0 bases, with 8 bases between. The CDR3 extends over 16 amino acids. The CDR3 nucleotides are TGTGCCAGCAGCCAAGATGGGAGGTCGAACACCGGGGAGCTGTTTTTT. It codes for CASSQDGRSNTGELFF.

The chain has TRBV7-9 and TRBJ1-2; D unclear. V was shortened by 0 bases and J by 8 bases, with 19 bases between the two germline ends. The CDR3 is 16 amino acids. Germline values: CDR1 SEHNR, CDR2 FQNEAQ (reference sequence). The CDR3 bases are TGTGCCAGCAGCTTAGCGTGGTCCGAGGGTGAAGACGGCTACACCTTC. It encodes CASSLAWSEGEDGYTF.

This chain links TRBV4-1 with TRBJ1-3; tentatively, D is TRBD1 (5 bases). Germline V gene sequence: CDR1 MGHRA, CDR2 YSYEKL. V was pared by 0 bases and J by 6 bases, with 12 bases between. This CDR3 has 15 amino acids. CDR3 bases: TGCGCCAGCAGCCAAGATGGCCAGGGAAAAAACACCATATATTTT. It encodes CASSQDGQGKNTIYF.

V and J are TRBV9 and TRBJ2-3; TRBD2 is a possible D gene (5 bases). Trimming stripped 0 bases from V and 1 base from J, with 15 bases between. The CDR3 is made up of 17 amino acids. Per germline, CDR1 SGDLS and CDR2 YYNGEE. Here the CDR3 reads CASSVVASPLGTDTQYF. The CDR3, as DNA: TGTGCCAGCAGCGTAGTTGCTAGCCCGCTTGGCACAGATACGCAGTATTTT.

The chain is built from TRBV7-2 and TRBJ1-1, with D tentatively TRBD1 (5 bases). Trimming left V 5 bases short and J 4 bases short, with 11 bases between. This CDR3 spans 13 amino acids. Germline V CDR1 and CDR2: SGHTA, FQGNSA. This chain's CDR3 is CASSAAGRTEAFF. The CDR3 DNA reads as TGTGCCAGCAGCGCCGCGGGGCGCACTGAAGCTTTCTTT.

The V gene is TRBV4-3, the J gene TRBJ2-5; TRBD2 matches 10 bases. CDR1 LGHNA and CDR2 YSLEER come from the germline V gene. CDR3 length: 14 residues. The J segment lost 5 bases and the V segment lost 0 bases, leaving 0 bases of the junction unmatched. The CDR3 sequence: CASSQETSGETQYF. The CDR3 nucleotides are TGCGCCAGCAGCCAAGAGACTAGCGGGGAGACCCAGTACTTC.

CDR3 sequence: CASSPDRLNEQFF. The CDR3, as DNA: TGTGCCAGCTCACCGGACAGACTCAATGAGCAGTTCTTC. The rearrangement joins TRBV18 to TRBJ2-1; a possible D gene is TRBD1 (6 bases). Trimming stripped 3 bases from V and 6 bases from J, with 9 bases between. Germline V gives CDR1 KGHSH, CDR2 LQKENI. The CDR3 is made up of 13 amino acids.

V is TRBV6-1 and J is TRBJ1-1; D might be TRBD1 (5 bases). Germline CDR1 and CDR2: MNHNS and SASEGT. The CDR3 loop spans 11 amino acids. The V end lost 7 bases, the J end lost 7 bases, and 10 bases lay between the germline ends. The CDR3 protein is CASIRQSEAFF. CDR3 bases: TGTGCCAGCATCAGACAGAGTGAAGCTTTCTTT.

The chain recombines TRBV18 with TRBJ1-6; D gene unclear. Germline V lookup: CDR1 KGHSH, CDR2 LQKENI. This CDR3 has 14 residues. V was clipped by 2 bases and J by 6 bases, with 8 bases between them. CDR3 sequence: CASSPETANSPLHF. The CDR3 DNA reads as TGTGCCAGCTCACCAGAAACAGCTAATTCACCCCTCCACTTT.

The CDR3 DNA sequence: TGTGCCAGCAGCTTACGAGGGACAGGGAGAGATAATGAAAAACTGTTTTTT. It codes for CASSLRGTGRDNEKLFF. The rearrangement uses TRBV7-9 and TRBJ1-4; 9 nucleotides match TRBD1. The CDR3 runs to 17 residues. The V gene's germline CDR1 is SEHNR and CDR2 FQNEAQ (reference sequence). V lost 2 bases, J lost 4 bases, and 8 bases stayed unmatched.